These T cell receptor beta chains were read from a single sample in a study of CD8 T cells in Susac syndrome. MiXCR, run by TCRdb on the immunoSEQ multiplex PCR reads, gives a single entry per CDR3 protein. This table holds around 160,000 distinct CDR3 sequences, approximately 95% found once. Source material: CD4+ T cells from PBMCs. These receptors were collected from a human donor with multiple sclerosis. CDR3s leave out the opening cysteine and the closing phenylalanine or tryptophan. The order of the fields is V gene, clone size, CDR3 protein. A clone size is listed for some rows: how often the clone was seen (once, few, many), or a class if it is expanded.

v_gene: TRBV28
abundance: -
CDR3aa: ASRNPQGPHQPQH

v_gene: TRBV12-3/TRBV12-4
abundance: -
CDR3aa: ASSFPGGGPQH

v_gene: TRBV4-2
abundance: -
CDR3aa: ASSQGGGDKLRN

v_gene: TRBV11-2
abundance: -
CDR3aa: ASSLGGNNQPQH

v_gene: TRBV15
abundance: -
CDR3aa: ATSSDGTSGTPRSYEQY

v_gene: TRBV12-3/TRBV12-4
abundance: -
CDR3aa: ASGIGVNQPQH

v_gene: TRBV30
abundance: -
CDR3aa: AQGRVSSYNEQF

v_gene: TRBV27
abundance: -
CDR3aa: ASSLGPTGANVLT

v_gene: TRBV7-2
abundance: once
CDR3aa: ASSLAPGRGWTGELF

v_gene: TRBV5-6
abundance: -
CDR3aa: ASSFEGHEQY

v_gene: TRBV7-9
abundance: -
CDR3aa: ASTSNSYEQY

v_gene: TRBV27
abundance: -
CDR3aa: ASNTLAEQSYNEQF

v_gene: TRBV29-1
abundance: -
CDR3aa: SVRGQGDQPQH

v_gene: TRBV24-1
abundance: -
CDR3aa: ATQLAGYNEQF